Included here is one TCR beta chain sequence, with context. This entry comes from a study of cytotoxic CD8 clonotypes in ibrutinib-treated CLL. Some clones are missing from TCRdb's copy, which holds only in-frame ones; the method was immunoSEQ multiplex PCR. The sample records 70,000 to 80,000 clones, 80% being singletons. With 6 bases clipped from V and 2 bases from J, the junction kept 10 bases outside the gene matches. CDR3 length equals 16 residues. CDR1 is LNHDA and CDR2 is SQIVND in the germline V gene (reference sequence). Here the sequenced sample was PBMCs, taken at disease progression, from a patient treated with ibrutinib. The sequence came from a human donor with chronic lymphocytic leukemia. The rearrangement links TRBV19 to TRBJ1-1; TRBD1 aligns across 9 bases. CDR3 bases: TGTGCCAGTAGCCCGAGGATGGGACAGGGAAACACTGAAGCTTTCTTT. It translates to CASSPRMGQGNTEAFF.